This TCR beta chain was sequenced for a study of blood T cell repertoires in COVID-19. Study-wide context: From the United States, Italy and Spain came samples of acute and convalescent COVID-19. From T cells, B-cell-depleted T cells, or PBMCs came the material, which was cDNA or gDNA.

Original methodology: Reference gene primer amplification in the assay estimated nucleated cell counts. TCRdb's table, derived via immunoSEQ multiplex PCR, lists solely in-frame clones and lacks some. V and J calls and clone size are given by that table; D and trimming were obtained from the DNA. The sample has around 200,000 clones, 85% to 90% seen once. This clonotype was obtained from a man aged 65-85 years with active or convalescent COVID-19. Sequencing was performed on peripheral blood.

The CDR3 bases are TGTGCCAGCGGTTACAGCGGGAATAGCAATCAGCCCCAGCATTTT. This gives the protein CASGYSGNSNQPQHF. The chain employs TRBV27 and TRBJ1-5, with D hard to call. The CDR3 has 15 residues. Trimming took off 8 bases at V and 0 bases at J, with 14 bases between the two ends. Germline V gene lookup returns CDR1 MNHEY and CDR2 SMNVEV (reference sequence).